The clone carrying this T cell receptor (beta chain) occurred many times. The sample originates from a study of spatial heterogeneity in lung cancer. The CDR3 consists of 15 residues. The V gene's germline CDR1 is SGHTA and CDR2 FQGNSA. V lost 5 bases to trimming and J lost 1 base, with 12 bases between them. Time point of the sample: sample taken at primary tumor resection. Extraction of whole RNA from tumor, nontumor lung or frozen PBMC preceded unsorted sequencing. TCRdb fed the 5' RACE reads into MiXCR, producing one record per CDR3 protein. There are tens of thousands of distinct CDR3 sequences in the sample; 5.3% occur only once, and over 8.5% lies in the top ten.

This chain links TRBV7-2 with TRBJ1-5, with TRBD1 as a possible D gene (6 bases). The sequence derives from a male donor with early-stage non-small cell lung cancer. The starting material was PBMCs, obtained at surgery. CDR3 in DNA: TGTGCCAGCAGCCCAGGGGTCAGCAGCAATCAGCCCCAGCATTTT. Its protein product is CASSPGVSSNQPQHF.